What follows are 25 T cell receptor beta chains derived from one specimen sequenced in a study of TIL therapy for anti-PD-1-resistant metastatic lung cancer. Time point given: pre-treatment sample, taken before nivolumab and TIL therapy. Tumor tissue came from excised metastases, mostly pleural nodules or supraclavicular lymph nodes. The immunoSEQ assay was v3. Produced via immunoSEQ multiplex PCR; TCRdb's table is partial and in-frame only. The table has some 26,000 clones, 63% seen once; the top ten hold 15% to 20%. The input for sequencing was tumor tissue, taken at baseline. All receptors derive from a woman aged 30 to 85 with non-small cell lung cancer.

CDR3 residues: CASGPPGLESSYEQYF. The CDR3, as DNA: TGTGCCAGCGGACCGCCCGGACTAGAATCTAGCTACGAGCAGTACTTC. The chain joins TRBV25-1 to TRBJ2-7; 7 bases are shared with TRBD2. The CDR3 extends over 16 amino acids. V was pared by 8 bases and J by 3 bases, with 16 bases of the junction left unmatched. Germline assignment: CDR1 MGHDK and CDR2 SYGVNS.

This chain links TRBV5-1 with TRBJ2-7; TRBD2 matches at 7 bases. V was pared by 1 base and J by 5 bases, with 6 bases of the junction left unmatched. The CDR3 contains 14 residues. In germline, CDR1 is SGHRS, CDR2 YFSETQ. The CDR3 protein is CASSLLAGFNEQYF. The CDR3 DNA is TGCGCCAGCAGCTTGTTAGCGGGCTTCAACGAGCAGTACTTC.

The rearrangement uses TRBV18 and TRBJ1-4; tentatively, D is TRBD1 (6 bases). V lost 1 base and J 0 bases, leaving 18 bases between the germline ends. This CDR3 has 19 amino acids. CDR1 is KGHSH, CDR2 LQKENI, per germline. Here the CDR3 reads CASSPLPLGGPTTNEKLFF. The DNA for the CDR3 is TGTGCCAGCTCACCACTCCCCCTTGGGGGCCCGACAACTAATGAAAAACTGTTTTTT.

The rearrangement uses TRBV4-1 and TRBJ2-3; D possibly matches TRBD1 or TRBD2 (5 bases each). V dropped 8 bases and J dropped 5 bases, with 17 bases sitting between them. CDR1 and CDR2 from the germline V gene are MGHRA and YSYEKL. The CDR3 extends over 14 amino acids. The CDR3 is CASEDRGNKDTQYF. The CDR3 region has the DNA TGCGCCAGCGAAGACAGAGGGAATAAAGATACGCAGTATTTT.

The DNA for the CDR3 is TGTGCCAGCTCACTTGGACAGCCAGGCTCTGGAAACACCATATATTTT. It specifies CASSLGQPGSGNTIYF. The rearrangement uses TRBV18 and TRBJ1-3; D perhaps matches TRBD1 (6 bases). The CDR3 is 16 residues long. Germline V lookup: CDR1 KGHSH, CDR2 LQKENI. Trimming took 4 bases from V and 0 from J, leaving 13 bases between them.

V gene TRBV4-2 combines with J gene TRBJ2-1, with D possibly TRBD2 on 5 matching bases. Germline assignment: CDR1 LGHNA and CDR2 YNFKEQ. There are 13 residues in the CDR3. V was shortened by 5 bases and J by 5 bases, with 10 bases between the two germline ends. This chain's CDR3 is CASSEGGNNEQFF. The CDR3 nucleotides are TGTGCCAGCAGCGAAGGAGGTAACAATGAGCAGTTCTTC.

V usage is TRBV25-1 and J usage is TRBJ1-2; D is uncertain. Trimming left V 4 bases short and J 4 bases short, with 7 bases between. This CDR3 is 12 amino acids long. Germline CDR1 MGHDK, CDR2 SYGVNS. CDR3 amino acids: CASSGGFYGYTF. The CDR3 bases are TGTGCCAGCAGTGGGGGTTTCTATGGCTACACCTTC.

This clone was seen a single time. The chain employs TRBV12-5 and TRBJ2-7; no clear D gene. CDR3 size: 18 residues. Germline CDR1 reads LGHNT; CDR2 reads FRNRAP. With 2 bases removed from V and 1 base from J, the gap between germline ends came to 21 bases. In DNA, the CDR3 is TGTGCTAGTGGTTTGAAGGTTGGCAAGGATGATCCGTCCTACGAGCAGTACTTC. It yields the protein CASGLKVGKDDPSYEQYF.

The CDR3 DNA sequence: TGTGCCACCAGCAGAGATGAAGGGAGCGCGACCGGGGAGCTGTTTTTT. Protein product: CATSRDEGSATGELFF. J is TRBJ2-2 and V is TRBV15; D may be TRBD2 (5 bases). Germline V gives CDR1 LNHNV, CDR2 YYDKDF (reference sequence). V was shortened by 0 bases and J by 5 bases, with 13 bases between the two germline ends. CDR3 length equals 16 residues.

The chain employs TRBV19 and TRBJ1-2; 7 bases match TRBD1. The V and J ends lost 5 bases and 8 bases, in that order; junction bases with no gene match: 11. CDR1 and CDR2 (germline): LNHDA, SQIVND (reference sequence). The CDR3 has 14 residues. The CDR3 sequence is CASSSRTGATGYTF. The CDR3 nucleotides read TGTGCCAGTAGTTCCCGGACAGGCGCAACGGGCTACACCTTC.

The V call is TRBV29-1, the J call TRBJ1-3; D is unclear. The CDR3 loop spans 11 amino acids. From germline, CDR1 is SQVTM and CDR2 ANQGSEA. V was trimmed by 4 bases and J by 7 bases, leaving 8 bases between them. CDR3 amino acids: CSVGVLNTIYF. In DNA, the CDR3 is TGCAGCGTTGGGGTTCTGAACACCATATATTTT.

The rearrangement uses TRBV5-6 and TRBJ2-3; 11 bases map to TRBD2. The CDR3 is made up of 16 amino acids. The germline V gene has CDR1 SGHDT and CDR2 YYEEEE. V lost 5 bases to trimming and J lost 0 bases; unmatched junction nucleotides: 5. As DNA, the CDR3 is TGTGCCAGCAGTTCCCCTAGCGGGAGGAGCACAGATACGCAGTATTTT. The encoded protein is CASSSPSGRSTDTQYF.

This chain joins TRBV9 and TRBJ1-2; maybe TRBD1 (6 bases). The CDR3 is 11 amino acids. Germline lookup yields CDR1 SGDLS and CDR2 YYNGEE. V gave up 5 bases and J gave up 9 bases, with 11 bases separating them. CDR3 region: CASRAGVSYTF. CDR3 in DNA: TGTGCCAGCAGGGCAGGGGTTAGCTACACCTTC.

The chain combines TRBV6-1 with TRBJ1-2; 11 bases match TRBD1. This CDR3 region has 16 residues. V trimming: 1 base; J trimming: 7 bases; junction bases outside the gene matches: 8. CDR1 and CDR2 from the germline V gene are MNHNS and SASEGT. The CDR3 sequence: CASSEVPSGTGGGYTF. Written as DNA, the CDR3 is TGTGCCAGCAGTGAAGTTCCATCCGGGACAGGGGGTGGCTACACCTTC.

V usage is TRBV6-1 and J usage is TRBJ2-3; 7 nucleotides line up with TRBD2. The V and J ends lost 0 bases and 6 bases, in that order; junction bases with no gene match: 6. The germline V gene has CDR1 MNHNS and CDR2 SASEGT. The CDR3 extends over 15 amino acids. The CDR3 protein is CASSEAAAGLDTQYF. The CDR3 nucleotides are TGTGCCAGCAGTGAAGCCGCAGCGGGATTGGATACGCAGTATTTT.

This clone was observed a few times. The chain uses TRBV4-2 and TRBJ2-2; 9 nucleotides match TRBD2. Trimming cost V 0 bases and J 8 bases; bases outside gene matches: 7. CDR1 is LGHNA and CDR2 is YNFKEQ in the germline V gene. The CDR3 has 16 residues. The CDR3 nucleotides read TGTGCCAGCAGCCAAGATGGAGCGGGGGGTCTGGGGGAGCTGTTTTTT. Translated, it gives CASSQDGAGGLGELFF.

The V call is TRBV4-1, the J call TRBJ2-3; 11 nucleotides align to TRBD2. CDR1 is MGHRA, CDR2 YSYEKL, per germline. The CDR3 has 17 amino acids. V shed 1 base, J shed 7 bases, and the junction held 10 bases outside the gene matches. DNA of the CDR3: TGCGCCAGCAGCCAAGTCGGGTTAGCGGGAGGGCCTCATACGCAGTATTTT. It codes for CASSQVGLAGGPHTQYF.

The table lists this clone with a few counts. The rearrangement joins TRBV19 to TRBJ1-1; D not certain. Germline V lookup: CDR1 LNHDA, CDR2 SQIVND (reference sequence). Between the trimmed V and J ends, which lost 5 bases and 5 bases, there was a span of 15 bases. This CDR3 contains 14 residues. CDR3 DNA: TGTGCCAGTAGTCCGGGGAGGATGGGTACTGAAGCTTTCTTT. This encodes CASSPGRMGTEAFF.

This rearrangement joins TRBV19 to TRBJ1-3; no clear D gene. With 1 base removed from V and 6 bases from J, the gap between germline ends came to 10 bases. The CDR3 consists of 14 residues. Germline loops: CDR1 LNHDA, CDR2 SQIVND (reference sequence). CDR3 in DNA: TGTGCCAGTAGTATAGGTTCAGTTGTAAACACCATATATTTT. Protein product: CASSIGSVVNTIYF.

This chain uses TRBV30 with TRBJ2-3; TRBD1 is a possible D gene (6 bases). There are 16 residues in the CDR3. The V end lost 3 bases, the J end lost 1 base, and 17 bases lay between the germline ends. Germline CDR1 and CDR2: GTSNPN and SVGIG (reference sequence). The CDR3, as DNA: TGTGCCTGGAGCGGACAGCTCTCACCAGGCACAGATACGCAGTATTTT. Encoded protein: CAWSGQLSPGTDTQYF. The full variable domain, completed using reference TRBV30 and TRBJ2-3, is SQTIHQWPATLVQPVGSPLSLECTVEGTSNPNLYWYRQAAGRGLQLLFYSVGIGQISSEVPQNLSASRPQDRQFILSSKKLLLSDSGFYLCAWSGQLSPGTDTQYFGPGTRLTVL.

This clone was counted between two and nine times. The chain carries TRBV19 and TRBJ2-7; no clear D gene. The CDR3 contains 15 residues. V lost 3 bases to trimming and J lost 4 bases, with 16 bases between them. The germline gives CDR1 LNHDA, CDR2 SQIVND (reference sequence). The CDR3 DNA follows: TGTGCCAGTAGTATTGTATTGGGTTGGGATTACGAGCAGTACTTC. Amino acid sequence: CASSIVLGWDYEQYF. Complete variable domain (other parts from reference TRBV19 and TRBJ2-7): DGGITQSPKYLFRKEGQNVTLSCEQNLNHDAMYWYRQDPGQGLRLIYYSQIVNDFQKGDIAEGYSVSREKKESFPLTVTSAQKNPTAFYLCASSIVLGWDYEQYFGPGTRLTVT.

The chain employs TRBV19 and TRBJ2-6; D gene ambiguous. Trimming cost V 6 bases and J 7 bases, with 7 bases left between them. Germline V gene sequence: CDR1 LNHDA, CDR2 SQIVND (reference sequence). The CDR3 extends over 12 amino acids. CDR3 coding DNA: TGTGCCAGTAGCACCGACGCCAACGTCCTGACTTTC. This sequence encodes CASSTDANVLTF.

The genes are TRBV4-1 and TRBJ1-6, with 9 bases identical to TRBD1. There are 15 residues in the CDR3. Losses at the gene ends were 2 bases for V and 9 bases for J; bases not matched to a gene: 5. From germline, CDR1 is MGHRA and CDR2 YSYEKL. In DNA form, the CDR3 reads TGCGCCAGCAGCCAACCGGACAGGGGCAGTTCACCCCTCCACTTT. Translated, it gives CASSQPDRGSSPLHF.

The table lists this clone with a few counts. The rearrangement joins TRBV6-1 to TRBJ2-1, with 9 bases aligning to TRBD1. The CDR3 has 13 residues. Germline V lookup: CDR1 MNHNS, CDR2 SASEGT. Trimming at V came to 1 base and at J to 15 bases, leaving 7 bases not matched to a gene. CDR3 loop: CASSEGGTGSWFF. Here the CDR3 DNA reads TGTGCCAGCAGTGAAGGAGGGACAGGGTCGTGGTTCTTC.

The table lists this clone with a few counts. The chain carries TRBV19 and TRBJ2-7, with 10 bases fitting TRBD2. Trimming cost V 6 bases and J 2 bases; bases outside gene matches: 7. This CDR3 spans 15 amino acids. Germline loops: CDR1 LNHDA, CDR2 SQIVND (reference sequence). CDR3 sequence: CASSRLAGVPYEQYF. CDR3 sequence (DNA): TGTGCCAGTAGCAGGCTAGCGGGAGTCCCCTACGAGCAGTACTTC.